This T cell receptor beta chain was sequenced for a study of blood T cell repertoires in COVID-19. About the study: T cells, B-cell-depleted T cells, or PBMCs supplied cDNA or gDNA.

Original methodology: From reference gene primer amplification, estimates of nucleated cell counts were derived. Generated by immunoSEQ multiplex PCR, the TCRdb table keeps only in-frame clones and is missing some. V, J and clone size were drawn from that table, and D and trimming were deduced from the DNA. The data hold 90,000 to 150,000 clones, with roughly 87% observed a single time. The V gene end was trimmed by 6 bases and the J gene end by 7 bases; junction bases not matched to a gene: 1. Germline CDR1 SQVTM, CDR2 ANQGSEA. CDR3 size: 11 residues. Sequenced material: peripheral blood. The chain links TRBV29-1 to TRBJ1-1; 11 bases align to TRBD1. The source of this sequence is a human donor in a cohort sampled during active COVID-19. CDR3 bases: TGCAGCGTGGGACAGGGGGATGAAGCTTTCTTT. This codes for CSVGQGDEAFF.